This T cell receptor (beta chain) came from a study of T cell clones after liver transplantation. Using immunoSEQ multiplex PCR, the repertoire was profiled, and TCRdb retains in-frame clones only, with some absent. The table shows tens of thousands of clones, with 70% to 75% occurring only once. Per the germline V gene, CDR1 is LNHDA and CDR2 is SQIVND (reference sequence). This CDR3 contains 14 residues. With 6 bases removed from V and 6 bases from J, the gap between germline ends came to 16 bases. The V call is TRBV19, the J call TRBJ2-3; TRBD1 might be the D (7 bases). Sample: CD4+ T cells from blood, taken before liver transplant. The clonotype was recovered from a human donor who received a liver transplant. Here the CDR3 DNA reads TGTGCCAGTAGCCCATTACAGGGGAGGGATACGCAGTATTTT. This codes for CASSPLQGRDTQYF.